Each of the 20 T cell receptor beta chains below was sequenced from the same sample in a study of CD8 T cells in ankylosing spondylitis (dated by TCRdb to the late 2010s). Broader findings and caveats from the paper: A TCR beta motif made up of several highly homologous amino acid variants appeared to be characteristic of blood from ankylosing spondylitis patients.

The library was obtained by 5' RACE. Reads for this sample came from an Illumina HiSeq 2500. TCRdb ran its own pipeline on the public reads, namely fastp trimming at Q25 and MiXCR clone calling, and kept in-frame beta chains. Every distinct CDR3 protein forms one entry, paired with its most common genes and DNA. The sample data list a few hundred thousand distinct CDR3 sequences, and roughly an eighth of these were observed just once. The ten largest clones capture almost 7% of the sample. Which antigens these TCRs recognize remains unknown. Sequenced: blood, either unsorted or a sorted T cell fraction (not recorded which). Receptors originate from a male donor with ankylosing spondylitis.

The genes are TRBV20-1 and TRBJ1-3, with 9 bases matching TRBD1. Germline CDR1 reads DFQATT; CDR2 reads SNEGSKA (reference sequence). The CDR3 covers 15 residues. The trim removed 5 bases at V and 4 bases at J, leaving 9 bases unmatched. DNA of the CDR3: TGCAGTGCTTACCGCGTTGACAGGGGGGGAAACACCATATATTTT. It codes for CSAYRVDRGGNTIYF.

The V and J genes are TRBV7-2 and TRBJ2-7; 7 positions agree with TRBD2. Germline CDR1 is SGHTA and CDR2 is FQGNSA. The V gene end was trimmed by 1 base and the J gene end by 4 bases; junction bases not matched to a gene: 10. This CDR3 region has 16 residues. CDR3 residues: CASSLVGSGGGYEQYF. The CDR3 DNA reads TGTGCCAGCAGCTTAGTTGGTTCGGGAGGAGGTTACGAGCAGTACTTC. Looking up the rest from reference TRBV7-2 and TRBJ2-7 gives the full variable domain: GAGVSQSPSNKVTEKGKDVELRCDPISGHTALYWYRQSLGQGLEFLIYFQGNSAPDKSGLPSDRFSAERTGGSVSTLTIQRTQQEDSAVYLCASSLVGSGGGYEQYFGPGTRLTVT.

This clonotype was counted ten times or more. The chain has TRBV5-1 and TRBJ2-1; D may be TRBD1 (5 bases). The CDR3 sequence is 13 residues long. V lost 4 bases, J lost 6 bases, and 11 bases lay in between. Germline V gene sequence: CDR1 SGHRS, CDR2 YFSETQ. CDR3: CASSNVGANEQFF. The DNA of the CDR3 is TGCGCCAGCAGCAACGTAGGGGCCAATGAGCAGTTCTTC. The full variable domain, with the rest looked up from reference TRBV5-1 and TRBJ2-1, is KAGVTQTPRYLIKTRGQQVTLSCSPISGHRSVSWYQQTPGQGLQFLFEYFSETQRNKGNFPGRFSGRQFSNSRSEMNVSTLELGDSALYLCASSNVGANEQFFGPGTRLTVL.

This chain uses TRBV9 with TRBJ2-7; maybe TRBD2 (6 bases). CDR3 length equals 14 residues. V was shortened by 4 bases and J by 2 bases, with 13 bases between the two germline ends. Germline assignment: CDR1 SGDLS and CDR2 YYNGEE. CDR3 DNA sequence: TGTGCCAGCAGCCCGATAGCGGTTCCCTACGAGCAGTACTTC. Translated: CASSPIAVPYEQYF.

In this sample, this clonotype turned up many times. The chain joins TRBV6-2 or TRBV6-3 to TRBJ1-5; D gene unclear. Germline lookup yields CDR1 MNHEY and CDR2 SVGEGT. The length of the CDR3 is 14 residues. The germline V and J ends were trimmed by 0 bases and 0 bases, with 3 bases remaining between them. CDR3 sequence (DNA): TGTGCCAGCAGTTACTCGAATAGCAATCAGCCCCAGCATTTT. Amino acids: CASSYSNSNQPQHF.

There are a few counts of this clonotype. The rearrangement links TRBV29-1 to TRBJ1-5; 7 bases match TRBD1. CDR3 length: 12 amino acids. The germline V gene encodes CDR1 SQVTM and CDR2 ANQGSEA. Germline trimming cut 6 bases from V and 5 bases from J; bases unmatched to any gene: 4. CDR3 region: CSVGTVDQPQHF. The CDR3 DNA reads as TGCAGCGTCGGGACAGTGGATCAGCCCCAGCATTTT.

In its sample, this clonotype was seen a few times. This sequence joins TRBV12-3 or TRBV12-4 and TRBJ2-7; D may be TRBD2 (5 bases). The V end was cut by 8 bases, the J end by 0 bases, with 17 bases between. The CDR3 totals 15 residues. The CDR3 DNA sequence: TGTGCCAGCGGGGAGTGGACGCCGAGCTCCTACGAGCAGTACTTC. Amino acids: CASGEWTPSSYEQYF.

This clonotype occurred a few times. The rearrangement joins TRBV2 to TRBJ2-3; D is uncertain. The CDR3 is made up of 13 amino acids. The ends were cut back, 1 base at V and 4 bases at J, with 6 bases in the middle. Looked up from germline, CDR1 is SNHLY and CDR2 is FYNNEI. CDR3 loop: CASSEVKSDTQYF. The CDR3 DNA reads as TGTGCCAGCAGTGAAGTAAAGTCAGATACGCAGTATTTT.

The chain employs TRBV7-9 and TRBJ1-3, with D unclear. Germline-derived CDR1 and CDR2 are SEHNR and FQNEAQ (reference sequence). The CDR3 sequence is 15 residues long. V was pared by 5 bases and J by 0 bases, with 11 bases between. CDR3 bases: TGTGCCAGCAGCCATAAGAGCGCCTCTGGAAACACCATATATTTT. Its translation: CASSHKSASGNTIYF.

This clonotype was recorded a few times. The rearrangement links TRBV10-1 to TRBJ2-5; 12 nucleotides agree with TRBD2. Trimming cost V 5 bases and J 5 bases; bases outside gene matches: 6. From germline, CDR1 is WNHNN and CDR2 SYGVQD (reference sequence). This CDR3 contains 15 residues. CDR3 protein: CASSSTSGRGETQYF. The DNA of the CDR3 is TGCGCCAGCAGTTCGACTAGCGGGAGAGGGGAGACCCAGTACTTC.

This clonotype was seen more than once but under ten times. The chain employs TRBV29-1 and TRBJ2-3; D is ambiguous. Germline CDR1 reads SQVTM; CDR2 reads ANQGSEA. Trimming took off 1 base at V and 8 bases at J, with 16 bases between the two ends. The CDR3 loop spans 14 amino acids. This CDR3 is CSVEVGTARATQYF. Written as DNA, the CDR3 is TGCAGCGTTGAAGTAGGCACAGCCCGGGCTACGCAGTATTTT.

This sequence joins TRBV5-1 and TRBJ2-1; no firm D call. CDR3 size: 15 residues. Trimming took 5 bases from V and 0 from J, leaving 12 bases between them. Germline V gives CDR1 SGHRS, CDR2 YFSETQ. This chain's CDR3 is CASSPSTLSYNEQFF. The CDR3 DNA sequence: TGCGCCAGCAGTCCATCGACTCTCTCCTACAATGAGCAGTTCTTC.

The CDR3 sequence: CSARDGGPQKALHF. CDR3 nucleotides: TGCAGTGCTAGAGACGGGGGACCCCAGAAGGCCCTCCACTTT. This sequence joins TRBV20-1 and TRBJ1-6, with a possible D match to TRBD1 (5 bases). V was clipped by 0 bases and J by 14 bases, with 17 bases between them. Germline V gene data show CDR1 as DFQATT and CDR2 as SNEGSKA (reference sequence). The CDR3 loop spans 14 amino acids.

This clonotype was recorded a few times. The chain is built from TRBV10-3 and TRBJ2-2; 7 nucleotides align to TRBD2. V trimming: 3 bases; J trimming: 2 bases; junction bases outside the gene matches: 9. The germline V gene has CDR1 ENHRY and CDR2 SYGVKD. This CDR3 is built from 17 residues. This CDR3 reads CAISDSGLPGNTGELFF. CDR3 nucleotide sequence: TGTGCCATCAGTGATTCGGGACTACCGGGAAACACCGGGGAGCTGTTTTTT.

The gene calls are TRBV5-1 and TRBJ1-6; D remains ambiguous. Trimming removed 0 bases at V and 6 bases at J, with 10 bases between. This CDR3 is 15 amino acids long. Germline-derived CDR1 and CDR2 are SGHRS and YFSETQ. DNA of the CDR3: TGCGCCAGCAGCTTGGAGGGCCAAACTAATTCACCCCTCCACTTT. Its protein product is CASSLEGQTNSPLHF.

The chain combines TRBV29-1 with TRBJ2-1, with D perhaps given as TRBD1 or TRBD2 (5 bases each). Looked up from germline, CDR1 is SQVTM and CDR2 is ANQGSEA. V dropped 0 bases and J dropped 0 bases, with 12 bases sitting between them. The CDR3 runs to 16 residues. The CDR3 bases are TGCAGCGTTGAAGATGGTCGGGGCAGCTCCTACAATGAGCAGTTCTTC. This encodes CSVEDGRGSSYNEQFF.

This clonotype has only a few counts. The CDR3 DNA reads as TGCGCCAGCAGCGTAACAGGGCTAGGGGCCAACGTCCTGACTTTC. Residues: CASSVTGLGANVLTF. V usage is TRBV5-1 and J usage is TRBJ2-6; TRBD1 might be the D (6 bases). Trimming removed 4 bases at V and 4 bases at J, with 12 bases between. Looked up from germline, CDR1 is SGHRS and CDR2 is YFSETQ. CDR3 length: 15 amino acids.

This clonotype appeared a few times. The chain has TRBV20-1 and TRBJ1-5, with no clear D. Trimming removed 3 bases from V and 2 bases from J, with 14 bases in between. CDR3 length equals 15 residues. CDR1 and CDR2 (germline): DFQATT, SNEGSKA (reference sequence). DNA for the CDR3: TGCAGTGCTAGGACGGCCCGAGGTGGCAATCAGCCCCAGCATTTT. This translates into CSARTARGGNQPQHF.

The chain recombines TRBV6-1 with TRBJ2-4, with no clear D. V was trimmed by 4 bases and J by 12 bases, leaving 19 bases between them. The CDR3 has 14 residues. Germline V gene data show CDR1 as MNHNS and CDR2 as SASEGT. The CDR3 nucleotides are TGTGCCAGCAGTGTTCTCACGTCTCGGCAATCTCAGTACTTC. It yields the protein CASSVLTSRQSQYF.

This clonotype was seen ten or more times. J is TRBJ2-1 and V is TRBV11-2; maybe TRBD1 (6 bases). Per the germline V gene, CDR1 is SGHAT and CDR2 is FQNNGV. This CDR3 has 13 residues. V was clipped by 5 bases and J by 3 bases, with 8 bases between them. The CDR3 DNA reads TGTGCCAGCAGCCGGACAGACTACAATGAGCAGTTCTTC. Encoded protein: CASSRTDYNEQFF.